This record covers a single TCR beta chain. The antigen is unknown. This entry belongs to a study of shared clonotypes between healthy human individuals. Study-wide results and limits: When naive CD4 clonotypes were compared across a few donors, about 4.8% were shared. Tissue TCR repertoires likely differ from these blood-only repertoires.

The repertoire was sequenced with immunoSEQ multiplex PCR; TCRdb's copy has only in-frame clones and lacks some. The sample yields about 2.4 million clones, approximately 93% seen once. Germline V gene lookup returns CDR1 WNHNN and CDR2 SYGVQD (reference sequence). Trimming cost V 4 bases and J 9 bases; bases outside gene matches: 5. The CDR3 totals 13 residues. The clonotype originates from a man aged 18 to 35 in good health. Some clones in this sample may be carry-over from other donors' samples. The V gene is TRBV10-1, the J gene TRBJ1-5; TRBD1 agrees at 8 bases. The sequencing sample was made of naive CD4+ T cells from PBMCs. The subset is: CD45RA+ positively selected. The DNA for the CDR3 is TGCGCCAGCAGTGCGGACAGGGTTTCGCCCCAGCATTTT. It yields the protein CASSADRVSPQHF.